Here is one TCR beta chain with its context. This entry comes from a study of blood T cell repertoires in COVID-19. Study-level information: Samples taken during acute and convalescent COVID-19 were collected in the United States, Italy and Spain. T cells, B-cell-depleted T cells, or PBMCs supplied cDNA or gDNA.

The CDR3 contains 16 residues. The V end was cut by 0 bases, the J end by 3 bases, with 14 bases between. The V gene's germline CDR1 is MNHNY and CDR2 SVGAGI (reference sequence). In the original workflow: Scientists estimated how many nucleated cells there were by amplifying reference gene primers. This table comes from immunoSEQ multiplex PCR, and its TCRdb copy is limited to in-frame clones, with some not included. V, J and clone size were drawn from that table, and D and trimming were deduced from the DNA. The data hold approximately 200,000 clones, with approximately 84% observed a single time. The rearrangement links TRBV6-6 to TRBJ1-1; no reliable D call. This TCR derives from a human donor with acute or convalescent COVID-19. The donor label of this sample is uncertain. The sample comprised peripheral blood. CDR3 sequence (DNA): TGTGCCAGCAGTTACTCGAGGAGGAGCTGGTACACTGAAGCTTTCTTT. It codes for CASSYSRRSWYTEAFF.